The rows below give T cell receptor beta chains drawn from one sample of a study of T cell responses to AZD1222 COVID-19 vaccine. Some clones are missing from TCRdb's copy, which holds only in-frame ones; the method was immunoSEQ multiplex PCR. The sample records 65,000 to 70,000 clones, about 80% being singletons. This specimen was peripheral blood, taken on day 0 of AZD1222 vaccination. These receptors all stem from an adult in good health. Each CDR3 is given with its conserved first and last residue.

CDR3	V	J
CASSRDRGRLGAEAFF	TRBV5-1	TRBJ1-1
CASSPVVSGGWGYTF	TRBV5-5	TRBJ1-2
CSARDWETQYF	TRBV20-1	TRBJ2-5
CASSTQGGVGYTF	TRBV19	TRBJ1-2
CASSQVIADTQYF	TRBV4-1	TRBJ2-3
CASSQIRGGSGNEQFF	TRBV4-2	TRBJ2-1
CASSYLSQGNTEAFF	TRBV6-5	TRBJ1-1
CASSVPGTAFSITEELFF	TRBV9	TRBJ2-2
CASSPNHRNTEAFF	TRBV18	TRBJ1-1
CAWSARSEAFF	TRBV30	TRBJ1-1
CASSVEGGGNTIYF	TRBV9	TRBJ1-3
CSARAWVDTEAFF	TRBV29-1	TRBJ1-1
CASSLVGLAGATGLETQYF	TRBV5-6	TRBJ2-5
CASGGQGAVSGYTF	TRBV10-2	TRBJ1-2
CASSPLYRGVAFF	TRBV14	TRBJ1-1
CAWRGTGGRYQPQHF	TRBV30	TRBJ1-5
CASSLRPTGTNTEAFF	TRBV5-1	TRBJ1-1